This T cell receptor beta chain was retrieved from a study of Graves' ophthalmopathy and Graves' hyperthyroidism. Study-level background: At initial diagnosis, peripheral blood was obtained, and this preceded any treatment.

Pregnancy or lactation, uncontrolled infections and other autoimmune diseases were grounds for excluding patients. RNA served as the template for amplifying TCR beta CDR3 regions. First-round RT-PCR employed HTBI primers, with a second-round multiplex PCR after it. One entry per CDR3 protein, called by TCRdb with MiXCR from the multiplex PCR reads. The data show around 340,000 distinct CDR3 sequences, roughly a sixth seen once. Many counts were recorded for this clonotype. Trimming cost V 7 bases and J 0 bases, with 13 bases left between them. The germline V gene encodes CDR1 SGHRS and CDR2 YFSETQ. The CDR3 contains 14 residues.

The specimen sequenced was peripheral blood. This TCR came from an adult man with Graves' ophthalmopathy. This chain connects TRBV5-1 to TRBJ1-1; D is possibly TRBD1 (5 bases). CDR3 sequence: CASSWSGLNTEAFF. For the CDR3, the DNA is TGCGCCAGCTCCTGGTCAGGGCTGAACACTGAAGCTTTCTTT. The full variable domain, its missing parts supplied by reference TRBV5-1 and TRBJ1-1, is KAGVTQTPRYLIKTRGQQVTLSCSPISGHRSVSWYQQTPGQGLQFLFEYFSETQRNKGNFPGRFSGRQFSNSRSEMNVSTLELGDSALYLCASSWSGLNTEAFFGQGTRLTVV.